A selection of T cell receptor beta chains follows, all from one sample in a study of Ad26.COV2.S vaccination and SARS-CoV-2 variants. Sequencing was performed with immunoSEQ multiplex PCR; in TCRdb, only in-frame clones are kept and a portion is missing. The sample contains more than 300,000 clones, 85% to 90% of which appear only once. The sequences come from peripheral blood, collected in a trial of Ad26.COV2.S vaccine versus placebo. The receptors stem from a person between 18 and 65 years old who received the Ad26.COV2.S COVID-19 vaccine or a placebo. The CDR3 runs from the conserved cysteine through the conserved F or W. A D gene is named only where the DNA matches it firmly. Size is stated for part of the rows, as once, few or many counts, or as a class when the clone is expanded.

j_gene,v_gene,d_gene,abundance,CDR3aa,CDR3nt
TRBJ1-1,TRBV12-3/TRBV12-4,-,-,CASSSIKGTEAFF,TGTGCCAGCAGCTCGATAAAGGGTACTGAAGCTTTCTTT
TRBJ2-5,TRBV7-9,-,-,CASSSQKETQYF,TGTGCCAGCAGCTCCCAGAAAGAGACCCAGTACTTC
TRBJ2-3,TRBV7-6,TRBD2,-,CASSLRTSGADTQYF,TGTGCCAGCAGCTTAAGGACTAGCGGGGCCGATACGCAGTATTTT
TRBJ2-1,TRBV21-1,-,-,CARIQGTPYNEQFF,TGTGCCAGAATACAGGGAACCCCCTACAATGAGCAGTTCTTC
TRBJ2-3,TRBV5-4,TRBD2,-,CASSLGLARGPNTDTQYF,TGTGCCAGCAGCTTGGGACTAGCTAGGGGCCCTAACACAGATACGCAGTATTTT
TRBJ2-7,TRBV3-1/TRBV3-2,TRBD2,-,CASSPLAGDEQYF,TGTGCCAGCAGCCCACTAGCGGGGGACGAGCAGTACTTC
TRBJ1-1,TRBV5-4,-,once,CASSSPRTAYTEAFF,TGTGCCAGCAGCTCACCCCGGACGGCTTACACTGAAGCTTTCTTT
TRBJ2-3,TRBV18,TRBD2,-,CASSPTQRGDTQYF,TGTGCCAGCTCACCGACGCAGCGGGGGGATACGCAGTATTTT
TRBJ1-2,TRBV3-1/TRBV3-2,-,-,CASSQGGRGYTF,TGTGCCAGCAGCCAAGGAGGTCGCGGCTACACCTTC
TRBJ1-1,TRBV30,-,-,CAWTSQGRAEAFF,TGTGCCTGGACGTCTCAGGGAAGGGCTGAAGCTTTCTTT
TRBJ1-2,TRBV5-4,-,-,CASSLWGSNYGYTF,TGTGCCAGCAGCTTGTGGGGGTCTAACTATGGCTACACCTTC
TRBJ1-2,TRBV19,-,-,CASSPRGSYGYTF,TGTGCCAGTAGTCCAAGGGGGAGCTATGGCTACACCTTC
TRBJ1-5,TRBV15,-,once,CATSRTSNQPQHF,TGTGCCACCAGCAGGACGAGCAATCAGCCCCAGCATTTT
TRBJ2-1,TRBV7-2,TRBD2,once,CASSLRLAGGLNEQFF,TGTGCCAGCAGCCTAAGACTAGCGGGGGGGCTAAATGAGCAGTTCTTC
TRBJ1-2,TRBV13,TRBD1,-,CASSPNDPDRPELYGYTF,TGTGCCAGCAGCCCCAACGACCCGGACAGGCCCGAACTCTATGGCTACACCTTC
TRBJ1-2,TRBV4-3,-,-,CASSQEVGGGIYGYTF,TGCGCCAGCAGCCAAGAGGTGGGTGGGGGGATCTATGGCTACACCTTC
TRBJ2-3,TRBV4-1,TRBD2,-,CASSLRQTSSDTQYF,TGCGCCAGCAGCCTCCGCCAGACTAGCTCAGATACGCAGTATTTT
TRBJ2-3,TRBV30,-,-,CAWSARLGDTQYF,TGTGCCTGGAGTGCCAGACTCGGGGATACGCAGTATTTT
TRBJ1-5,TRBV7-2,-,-,CASSLSPMWQSNQPQHF,TGTGCCAGCAGCTTAAGCCCCATGTGGCAGAGCAATCAGCCCCAGCATTTT
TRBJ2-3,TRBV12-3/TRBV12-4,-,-,CASSPVTDTQYF,TGTGCCAGCAGCCCCGTGACAGATACGCAGTATTTT
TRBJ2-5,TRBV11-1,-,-,CASSTRALGETQYF,TGTGCCAGCAGCACCCGGGCCCTTGGGGAGACCCAGTACTTC
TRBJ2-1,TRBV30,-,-,CAWSVPASSYNEQFF,TGTGCCTGGAGTGTACCAGCGAGCTCCTACAATGAGCAGTTCTTC
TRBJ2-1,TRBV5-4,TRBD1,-,CASSLPRGLSENEQFF,TGTGCCAGCAGCTTACCAAGGGGGCTCTCCGAGAATGAGCAGTTCTTC
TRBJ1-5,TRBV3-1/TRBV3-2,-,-,CASSRAGLDQPQHF,TGTGCCAGCAGCCGGGCGGGGCTCGATCAGCCCCAGCATTTT
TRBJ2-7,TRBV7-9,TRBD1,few,CAITGTGYPYEQYF,TGTGCCATTACCGGGACAGGGTATCCCTACGAGCAGTACTTC
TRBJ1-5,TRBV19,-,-,CASSIDLLDTLKNYNQPQHF,TGTGCCAGTAGTATAGATCTATTGGACACTCTAAAGAATTACAATCAGCCCCAGCATTTT
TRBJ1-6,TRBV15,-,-,CATSRDLGGSPLHF,TGTGCCACCAGCAGAGATCTTGGGGGATCACCCCTCCACTTT
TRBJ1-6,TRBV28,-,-,CASSLPGYNSPLHF,TGTGCCAGCAGTTTGCCGGGGTATAATTCACCCCTCCACTTT
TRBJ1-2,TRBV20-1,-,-,CSASGREGYGYTF,TGCAGTGCTAGTGGCAGGGAGGGGTATGGCTACACCTTC
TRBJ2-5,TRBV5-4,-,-,CASSLAMGNQETQYF,TGTGCCAGCAGCTTGGCCATGGGAAACCAAGAGACCCAGTACTTC
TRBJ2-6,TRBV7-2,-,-,CASSLVGYSGANVLTF,TGTGCCAGCAGCTTAGTGGGATACTCTGGGGCCAACGTCCTGACTTTC
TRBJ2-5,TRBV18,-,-,CASSVGSQETQYF,TGTGCCAGCTCAGTGGGGAGCCAAGAGACCCAGTACTTC
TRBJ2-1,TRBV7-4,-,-,CASSLGAGAENEQFF,TGTGCCAGCAGCTTAGGGGCGGGGGCGGAGAATGAGCAGTTCTTC
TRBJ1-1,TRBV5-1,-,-,CASSLSGWDTEAFF,TGCGCCAGCAGCTTGTCGGGATGGGACACTGAAGCTTTCTTT
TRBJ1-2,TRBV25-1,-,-,CASSAQGYGYTF,TGTGCCAGCAGTGCCCAAGGGTATGGCTACACCTTC
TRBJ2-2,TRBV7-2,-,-,CASSLLGGTNTGELFF,TGTGCCAGCAGCTTATTAGGGGGGACGAACACCGGGGAGCTGTTTTTT
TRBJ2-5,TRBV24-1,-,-,CATSDSDQETQYF,TGTGCCACCAGTGATAGTGACCAAGAGACCCAGTACTTC
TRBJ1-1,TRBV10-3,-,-,CAISERRVAEAFF,TGTGCCATCAGTGAGCGCAGGGTTGCTGAAGCTTTCTTT
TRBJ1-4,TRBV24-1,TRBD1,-,CATSDFRTGVEKLFF,TGTGCCACCAGTGATTTTAGGACAGGGGTTGAAAAACTGTTTTTT
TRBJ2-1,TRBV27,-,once,CASSFGPSSYNEQFF,TGTGCCAGCAGTTTCGGTCCCAGCTCCTACAATGAGCAGTTCTTC
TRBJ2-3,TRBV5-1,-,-,CASTLAPSTDTQYF,TGCGCCAGCACCTTAGCGCCCAGCACAGATACGCAGTATTTT
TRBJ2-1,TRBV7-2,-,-,CASSSTVYNEQFF,TGTGCCAGCAGCTCGACAGTTTACAATGAGCAGTTCTTC
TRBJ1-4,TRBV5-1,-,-,CASSLAGGATNEKLFF,TGCGCCAGCAGCTTGGCCGGTGGGGCAACTAATGAAAAACTGTTTTTT
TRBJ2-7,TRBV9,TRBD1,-,CASSGRDRGVYLPYEQYF,TGTGCCAGCAGCGGTCGGGACAGGGGTGTTTATCTGCCCTACGAGCAGTACTTC
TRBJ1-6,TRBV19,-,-,CASSISRGAGNSPLHF,TGTGCCAGTAGTATATCCCGGGGGGCCGGGAATTCACCCCTCCACTTT
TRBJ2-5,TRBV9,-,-,CASSVGTEETQYF,TGTGCCAGCAGCGTAGGGACGGAGGAGACCCAGTACTTC
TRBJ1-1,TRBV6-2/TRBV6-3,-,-,CASSYPSVSGTKAFF,TGTGCCAGCAGTTACCCCTCCGTTTCCGGGACGAAGGCTTTCTTT
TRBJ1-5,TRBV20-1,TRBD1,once,CSASSGGYQPQHF,TGCAGTGCTAGTTCAGGGGGGTATCAGCCCCAGCATTTT
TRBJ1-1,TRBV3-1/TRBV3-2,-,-,CASSPSGEVSAFF,TGTGCCAGCAGCCCCTCGGGGGAGGTGTCAGCTTTCTTT
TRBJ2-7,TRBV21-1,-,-,CASSKEGEGSYEQYF,TGTGCCAGCAGCAAAGAAGGGGAGGGGTCCTACGAGCAGTACTTC
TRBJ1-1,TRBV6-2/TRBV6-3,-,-,CASSYYGGQEAFF,TGTGCCAGCAGTTACTACGGCGGGCAGGAAGCTTTCTTT
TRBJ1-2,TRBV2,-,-,CASSGDSTNYGYTF,TGTGCCAGCAGTGGAGACAGTACTAACTATGGCTACACCTTC
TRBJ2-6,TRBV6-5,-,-,CASSSQLSGANVLTF,TGTGCCAGCAGTTCTCAGCTCTCTGGGGCCAACGTCCTGACTTTC